The clone carrying this T cell receptor beta chain turned up a few times. The data belong to a study of T cell repertoires in cytomegalovirus infection. Across the study: Matching HLA type and CMV infection were both indicated by public TCR beta signatures.

TCRdb re-derived calls from the reads in MiXCR, one entry per CDR3 protein. The data hold around 740,000 distinct CDR3 sequences, with approximately 40% observed a single time. CDR3 size: 13 residues. The V gene's germline CDR1 is MNHGY and CDR2 SAAAGT. Trimming removed 2 bases at V and 6 bases at J, with 8 bases between. The clonotype originates from a human donor in good health (CMV status not recorded). Some clones in this sample may be carry-over from other donors' samples. The rearrangement links TRBV6-8 to TRBJ2-1, with D possibly matching TRBD1 (6 bases). Sequencing was performed on PBMCs. The CDR3 loop is CASSYGRGNEQFF. The CDR3 DNA reads TGTGCCAGCAGTTACGGCAGGGGCAATGAGCAGTTCTTC.